These T cell receptor beta chains were read from a single sample in a study of technical replicates of blood from a handful of donors. The protocol was immunoSEQ multiplex PCR, while the TCRdb copy is restricted to in-frame clones and leaves out a portion. The top ten clones hold more than 0.2% of a sample with over 85,000 clones, 94% of them seen once. Material: T cells isolated from PBMCs. The origin of the receptors is a human donor in good health. Both conserved end residues are part of each CDR3. A D gene is named only where the DNA matches it firmly. Some rows mark clone size as missing; the rest say once, few, many or name a class of expanded clone.

V gene: TRBV2; J gene: TRBJ2-5; D gene: TRBD1; clone size: once; CDR3 DNA: TGTGCCAGCAGTAGACAGGGGGCCCAAGAGACCCAGTACTTC; CDR3 protein: CASSRQGAQETQYF
V gene: TRBV7-9; J gene: TRBJ2-1; D gene: TRBD2; clone size: NA; CDR3 DNA: TGTGCCAGCAGCGTGGGACTAGCGGTCTACAATGAGCAGTTCTTC; CDR3 protein: CASSVGLAVYNEQFF
V gene: TRBV5-1; J gene: TRBJ1-1; D gene: NA; clone size: NA; CDR3 DNA: TGCGCCAGCAGCTTTCAGGGCGGCACTGAAGCTTTCTTT; CDR3 protein: CASSFQGGTEAFF
V gene: TRBV6-5; J gene: TRBJ2-7; D gene: TRBD1; clone size: NA; CDR3 DNA: TGTGCCAGCAGTAACCGGGACAGGGGATTCTACGAGCAGTACTTC; CDR3 protein: CASSNRDRGFYEQYF
V gene: TRBV9; J gene: TRBJ2-7; D gene: TRBD2; clone size: NA; CDR3 DNA: TGTGCCAGCAGCGCGAGACTAGCGGGAGATTCCGACGAGCAGTACTTC; CDR3 protein: CASSARLAGDSDEQYF
V gene: TRBV10-3; J gene: TRBJ2-2; D gene: TRBD1; clone size: NA; CDR3 DNA: TGTGCCATCAGCGAGACAGGGAGTTACACCGGGGAGCTGTTTTTT; CDR3 protein: CAISETGSYTGELFF
V gene: TRBV6-1; J gene: TRBJ1-5; D gene: NA; clone size: NA; CDR3 DNA: TGTGCCAGCAGTGAAATAGCGGGCAATCAGCCCCAGCATTTT; CDR3 protein: CASSEIAGNQPQHF
V gene: TRBV7-9; J gene: TRBJ2-1; D gene: NA; clone size: NA; CDR3 DNA: TGTGCCAGCAGCTTAGACGGTTACAATGAGCAGTTCTTC; CDR3 protein: CASSLDGYNEQFF
V gene: TRBV7-9; J gene: TRBJ2-7; D gene: TRBD2; clone size: NA; CDR3 DNA: TGTGCCAGCAGCGACGCGCCGGGAGGGCGCCACGAGCAGTACTTC; CDR3 protein: CASSDAPGGRHEQYF
V gene: TRBV7-7; J gene: TRBJ2-7; D gene: TRBD1; clone size: NA; CDR3 DNA: TGTGCTAGCAGCTTAAATACAGGGGACCACGAGCAGTACTTC; CDR3 protein: CASSLNTGDHEQYF
V gene: TRBV27; J gene: TRBJ2-7; D gene: TRBD1; clone size: once; CDR3 DNA: TGTGCCAGCAGTTCGCGACAGGGGGATACCTACGAGCAGTACTTC; CDR3 protein: CASSSRQGDTYEQYF
V gene: TRBV7-6; J gene: TRBJ1-6; D gene: NA; clone size: NA; CDR3 DNA: TGTGCCAGCAGCAAGGACAGTAATTCACCCCTCCACTTT; CDR3 protein: CASSKDSNSPLHF
V gene: TRBV28; J gene: TRBJ2-2; D gene: TRBD2; clone size: NA; CDR3 DNA: TGTGCCAGCAGACGAGATTGGGGGGGGTCGAACACCGGGGAGCTGTTTTTT; CDR3 protein: CASRRDWGGSNTGELFF
V gene: TRBV28; J gene: TRBJ2-6; D gene: NA; clone size: NA; CDR3 DNA: TGTGCCAGCAGTTCGGGACTGTACAACGTCCTGACTTTC; CDR3 protein: CASSSGLYNVLTF
V gene: TRBV7-9; J gene: TRBJ2-3; D gene: NA; clone size: NA; CDR3 DNA: TGTGCCAGCAGCTTAGGCGTCAGGGGAGGCACAGATACGCAGTATTTT; CDR3 protein: CASSLGVRGGTDTQYF
V gene: TRBV11-2; J gene: TRBJ2-5; D gene: NA; clone size: NA; CDR3 DNA: TGTGCCAGCAGCTTCCGGGAGACCCAGTACTTC; CDR3 protein: CASSFRETQYF
V gene: TRBV23-1; J gene: TRBJ1-1; D gene: NA; clone size: NA; CDR3 DNA: TGCGCCAGCAGTCAATTTCACTTTATAATGAACACTGAAGCTTTCTTT; CDR3 protein: CASSQFHFIMNTEAFF
V gene: TRBV19; J gene: TRBJ1-3; D gene: TRBD1; clone size: NA; CDR3 DNA: TGTGCCAGTAGTCCGGGACAGGGAGGAAACACCATATATTTT; CDR3 protein: CASSPGQGGNTIYF
V gene: TRBV11-3; J gene: TRBJ2-2; D gene: TRBD1; clone size: NA; CDR3 DNA: TGTGCCAGCAGCTATCGCCCGGGACAGGGGGTGACCGGGGAGCTGTTTTTT; CDR3 protein: CASSYRPGQGVTGELFF
V gene: TRBV19; J gene: TRBJ2-7; D gene: TRBD2; clone size: NA; CDR3 DNA: TGTGCCAGTAGTATAGCGAGGCTAGCGGGAAACGAGCAGTACTTC; CDR3 protein: CASSIARLAGNEQYF
V gene: TRBV21-1; J gene: TRBJ2-3; D gene: NA; clone size: NA; CDR3 DNA: TGTGCCAGCAAGATAAACGGGACAGGGTCAGATACGCAGTATTTT; CDR3 protein: CASKINGTGSDTQYF
V gene: TRBV10-3; J gene: TRBJ1-1; D gene: TRBD1; clone size: NA; CDR3 DNA: TGTGCCACATCAGGGGGCGGGAGCACTGAAGCTTTCTTT; CDR3 protein: CATSGGGSTEAFF
V gene: TRBV10-3; J gene: TRBJ1-4; D gene: NA; clone size: once; CDR3 DNA: TGTGCCATCAGTGAGCCCACAGGGAGGGCTAATGAAAAACTGTTTTTT; CDR3 protein: CAISEPTGRANEKLFF
V gene: TRBV14; J gene: TRBJ2-5; D gene: NA; clone size: NA; CDR3 DNA: TGTGCCAGCAGCGAAGGAAGCTACGGGGGGACCCAGTACTTC; CDR3 protein: CASSEGSYGGTQYF
V gene: TRBV19; J gene: TRBJ1-2; D gene: NA; clone size: NA; CDR3 DNA: TGTGCCAGTAGTATGGCGGGCGGCGATGGCTACACCTTC; CDR3 protein: CASSMAGGDGYTF
V gene: TRBV4-1; J gene: TRBJ2-7; D gene: NA; clone size: NA; CDR3 DNA: TGCGCCAGCAGTCATGAGGAGCGGAGCTCCTACGAGCAGTACTTC; CDR3 protein: CASSHEERSSYEQYF
V gene: TRBV19; J gene: TRBJ1-1; D gene: NA; clone size: NA; CDR3 DNA: TGTGCCAGTAGTATAGATTTAAAGGGGTACACTGAAGCTTTCTTT; CDR3 protein: CASSIDLKGYTEAFF
V gene: TRBV11-1; J gene: TRBJ1-3; D gene: TRBD1; clone size: NA; CDR3 DNA: TGTGCCAGCAGCTTCGGGTCTAACGACAGGGGAGGCACTGGAAACACCATATATTTT; CDR3 protein: CASSFGSNDRGGTGNTIYF